This T cell receptor (beta chain) was captured by sequencing in a study of T cells in Graves' hyperthyroidism and ophthalmopathy. Overall study findings and caveats: For ophthalmopathy, model prediction preceded onset by a median about 6.2 months.

Amplification of TCR beta CDR3 regions was performed using RNA transcripts as template. Carried out on the TCR CDR3, a first-round RT-PCR used the HTBI primer set. A single record per CDR3 protein comes from TCRdb applying MiXCR to the multiplex PCR reads. The repertoire holds 250,000 to 400,000 distinct CDR3 sequences, with roughly 15% as singletons. This clonotype was counted between two and nine times. Its antigen is currently unknown. The TCR originated in a middle-aged woman with Graves' ophthalmopathy. The sample taken for sequencing was blood.

The CDR3 DNA sequence: TGTGCCAGCAGCTTGGGTAACGGGGTTACCTACGAGCAGTACTTC. Amino acids: CASSLGNGVTYEQYF. J is TRBJ2-7 and V is TRBV5-4; D might be TRBD2 (5 bases). The CDR3 length is 15 residues. The ends were cut back, 0 bases at V and 2 bases at J, with 12 bases in the middle. CDR1 is SGHNT and CDR2 is YYREEE in the germline V gene (reference sequence).